These 2 T cell receptor beta chains were sequenced from one sample in a study of CD8+CD57+ T cells in acquired aplastic anemia. The TCR beta profiling, which covered VDJ combination and CDR3 sequence, was carried out using genomic DNA as the template. Using its own MiXCR run on the reads, TCRdb lists one record per CDR3 protein. The sample carries about 270,000 distinct CDR3 sequences, roughly half recorded once. Sequencing input: sorted CD4+, CD8+, or CD8+CD57+ T cells (not recorded which) from PBMCs. The source of these receptors is a human donor with severe aplastic anemia or a healthy control (not recorded which).

This clonotype was counted between two and nine times. The chain joins TRBV5-1 to TRBJ2-6; TRBD1 is a possible D gene (6 bases). With 4 bases removed from V and 0 bases from J, the gap between germline ends came to 20 bases. This CDR3 region has 19 residues. Germline V gene data show CDR1 as SGHRS and CDR2 as YFSETQ. For the CDR3, the DNA is TGCGCCAGCAGCGATCTTACCAGGGGCCCTGCCTCTGGGGCCAACGTCCTGACTTTC. Translation gives CASSDLTRGPASGANVLTF. The full variable domain, with the rest looked up from reference TRBV5-1 and TRBJ2-6, is KAGVTQTPRYLIKTRGQQVTLSCSPISGHRSVSWYQQTPGQGLQFLFEYFSETQRNKGNFPGRFSGRQFSNSRSEMNVSTLELGDSALYLCASSDLTRGPASGANVLTFGAGSRLTVL.

Ten or more counts support this clonotype. The V and J genes are TRBV7-2 and TRBJ1-6; 9 bases agree with TRBD1. Germline CDR1 and CDR2: SGHTA and FQGNSA. V lost 5 bases to trimming and J lost 9 bases; unmatched junction nucleotides: 8. The CDR3 is made up of 15 amino acids. The CDR3 sequence is CASSPPGTGSSPLHF. The CDR3, as DNA: TGTGCCAGCAGCCCCCCCGGGACAGGGAGTTCACCCCTCCACTTT.